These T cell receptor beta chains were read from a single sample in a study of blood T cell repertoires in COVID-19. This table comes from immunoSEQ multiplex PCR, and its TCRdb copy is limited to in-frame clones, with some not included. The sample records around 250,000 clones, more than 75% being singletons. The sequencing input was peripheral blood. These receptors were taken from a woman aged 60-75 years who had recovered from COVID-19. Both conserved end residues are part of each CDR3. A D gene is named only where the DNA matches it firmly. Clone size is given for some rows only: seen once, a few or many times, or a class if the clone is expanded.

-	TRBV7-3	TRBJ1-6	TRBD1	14	CASSSQGSNSPLHF	TGTGCCAGCAGTTCACAGGGGTCTAATTCACCCCTCCACTTT
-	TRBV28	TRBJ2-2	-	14	CASSLGQNTGELFF	TGTGCCAGCAGTTTGGGGCAGAACACCGGGGAGCTGTTTTTT
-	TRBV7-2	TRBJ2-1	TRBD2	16	CASSAGGLAGYNEQFF	TGTGCCAGCAGCGCAGGGGGACTAGCGGGCTACAATGAGCAGTTCTTC
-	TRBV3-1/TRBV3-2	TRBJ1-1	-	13	CASSPIPNTEAFF	TGTGCCAGCAGCCCTATCCCCAACACTGAAGCTTTCTTT
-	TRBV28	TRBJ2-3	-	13	CATRDHSTGTQYF	TGTGCCACCCGGGACCACTCGACAGGTACGCAGTATTTT
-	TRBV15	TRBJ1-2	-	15	CATSRIRLQVYGYTF	TGTGCCACCAGCAGAATTCGGTTACAGGTTTATGGCTACACCTTC
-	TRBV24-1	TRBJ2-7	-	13	CATSQGNSYEQYF	TGTGCCACCAGTCAGGGGAACTCCTACGAGCAGTACTTC
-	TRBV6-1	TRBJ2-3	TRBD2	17	CASSGGRLAGSTDTQYF	TGTGCCAGCAGTGGGGGGAGACTAGCGGGGAGCACAGATACGCAGTATTTT
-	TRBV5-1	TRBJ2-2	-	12	CASTNPGGELFF	TGCGCCAGCACCAACCCCGGGGGGGAGCTGTTTTTT
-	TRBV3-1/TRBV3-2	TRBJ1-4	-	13	CASSLRLNEKLFF	TGTGCCAGCAGCCTCCGTCTTAATGAAAAACTGTTTTTT
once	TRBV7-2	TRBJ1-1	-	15	CASSRRGGLNTEAFF	TGTGCCAGCAGCCGGCGGGGAGGTTTGAACACTGAAGCTTTCTTT
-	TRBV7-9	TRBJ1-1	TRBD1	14	CASRKGQMNTEAFF	TGTGCCAGCAGAAAGGGACAGATGAACACTGAAGCTTTCTTT
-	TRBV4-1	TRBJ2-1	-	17	CASSQGTSSYSYNEQFF	TGCGCCAGCAGCCAAGGAACTAGCTCGTACTCCTACAATGAGCAGTTCTTC
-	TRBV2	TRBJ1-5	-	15	CASRLTSQSNQPQHF	TGTGCCAGCAGACTTACTTCGCAATCCAATCAGCCCCAGCATTTT
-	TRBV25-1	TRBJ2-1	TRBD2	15	CASSVSGGAYNEQFF	TGTGCCAGCAGTGTTAGCGGGGGGGCCTACAATGAGCAGTTCTTC
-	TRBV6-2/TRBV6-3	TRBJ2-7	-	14	CASSTTRQVSEQYF	TGTGCCAGCAGTACGACCCGACAGGTCTCCGAGCAGTACTTC
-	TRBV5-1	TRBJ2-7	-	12	CASSLSSYEQYF	TGCGCCAGCAGCCTCAGCTCCTACGAGCAGTACTTC
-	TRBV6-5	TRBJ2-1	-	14	CASGNRGSYNEQFF	TGTGCCAGCGGCAACCGGGGCTCCTACAATGAGCAGTTCTTC
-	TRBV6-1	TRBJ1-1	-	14	CASSDKLENTEAFF	TGTGCCAGCAGTGACAAACTCGAGAACACTGAAGCTTTCTTT
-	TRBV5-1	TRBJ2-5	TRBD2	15	CASSPQLAGEETQYF	TGCGCCAGCAGCCCCCAACTAGCGGGGGAAGAGACCCAGTACTTC
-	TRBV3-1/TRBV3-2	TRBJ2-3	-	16	CASSQELFVSTDTQYF	TGTGCCAGCAGCCAAGAACTTTTCGTTAGCACAGATACGCAGTATTTT
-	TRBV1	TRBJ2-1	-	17	CTSSRNFRAGGSNEQFF	TGCACCAGCAGCCGAAACTTCCGAGCGGGGGGTTCCAATGAGCAGTTCTTC
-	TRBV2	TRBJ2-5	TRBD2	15	CASKGSGVGKETQYF	TGTGCCAGCAAGGGCAGCGGGGTGGGGAAAGAGACCCAGTACTTC
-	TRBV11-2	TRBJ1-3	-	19	CASSLLEGHGGGSGNTIYF	TGTGCCAGCAGCCTGTTAGAGGGGCATGGGGGGGGCTCTGGAAACACCATATATTTT
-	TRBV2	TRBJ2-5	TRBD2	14	CASNSGGLQETQYF	TGTGCCAGCAATAGCGGGGGACTACAAGAGACCCAGTACTTC
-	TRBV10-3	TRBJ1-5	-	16	CAISPRDRSADQPQHF	TGTGCCATCAGTCCCAGAGACAGGAGCGCGGATCAGCCCCAGCATTTT
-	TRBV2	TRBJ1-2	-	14	CASWVQGKLYGYTF	TGTGCCAGCTGGGTGCAGGGGAAACTCTATGGCTACACCTTC
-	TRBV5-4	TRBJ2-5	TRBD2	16	CASTLRLGGYQETQYF	TGTGCCAGCACCCTGCGGCTGGGGGGGTACCAAGAGACCCAGTACTTC
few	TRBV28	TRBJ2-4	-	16	CASSQTAFLAKNIQYF	TGTGCCAGCAGTCAGACAGCTTTTCTAGCCAAAAACATTCAGTACTTC
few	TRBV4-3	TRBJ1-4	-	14	CASSQDLANEKLFF	TGCGCCAGCAGCCAGGACTTGGCTAATGAAAAACTGTTTTTT
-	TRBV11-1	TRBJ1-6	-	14	CASSLRNRESPLHF	TGTGCCAGCAGCTTACGAAACAGGGAGTCACCCCTCCACTTT
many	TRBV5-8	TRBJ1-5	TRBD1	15	CASSSGTGYHQPQHF	TGTGCCAGCAGCTCCGGGACAGGGTATCATCAGCCCCAGCATTTT
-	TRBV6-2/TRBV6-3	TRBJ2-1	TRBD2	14	CASSEGLGVGEQFF	TGTGCCAGCAGTGAGGGACTAGGCGTGGGTGAGCAGTTCTTC
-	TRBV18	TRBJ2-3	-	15	CASSPPTGGDDTQYF	TGTGCCAGCTCACCACCCACAGGTGGTGACGATACGCAGTATTTT
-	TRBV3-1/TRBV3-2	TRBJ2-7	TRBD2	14	CASSHSGGAGEQYF	TGTGCCAGCAGCCATAGCGGGGGGGCCGGCGAGCAGTACTTC
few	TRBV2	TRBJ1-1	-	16	CASSETLSNMNTEAFF	TGTGCCAGCAGTGAAACCTTATCCAACATGAACACTGAAGCTTTCTTT
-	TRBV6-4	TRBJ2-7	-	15	CASRLRDGSSYEQYF	TGTGCCAGCAGACTCCGGGACGGGAGCTCCTACGAGCAGTACTTC
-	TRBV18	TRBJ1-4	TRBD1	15	CASSPTGGYNEKLFF	TGTGCCAGCTCACCGACAGGGGGCTATAATGAAAAACTGTTTTTT
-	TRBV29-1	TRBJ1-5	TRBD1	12	CSVGDRYQPQHF	TGCAGCGTTGGGGACAGGTACCAGCCCCAGCATTTT
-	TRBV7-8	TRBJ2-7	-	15	CASSFAAWSSYEQYF	TGTGCCAGCAGCTTTGCGGCCTGGAGCTCCTACGAGCAGTACTTC
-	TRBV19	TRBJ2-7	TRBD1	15	CASSMGDRGFYEQYF	TGTGCCAGTAGTATGGGGGACAGGGGTTTCTACGAGCAGTACTTC
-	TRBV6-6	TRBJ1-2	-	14	CASSSPGEVFGYTF	TGTGCCAGCAGTTCCCCTGGTGAGGTGTTTGGCTACACCTTC
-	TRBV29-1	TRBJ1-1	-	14	CSVKYLREGSEAFF	TGCAGCGTTAAGTACCTCAGGGAGGGTTCTGAAGCTTTCTTT
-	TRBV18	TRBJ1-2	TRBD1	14	CASSSSGGHYGYTF	TGTGCCAGCTCTTCCTCAGGGGGCCACTATGGCTACACCTTC
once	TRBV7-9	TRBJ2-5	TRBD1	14	CASSRSGTGETQYF	TGTGCCAGCAGCCGTTCCGGGACAGGGGAGACCCAGTACTTC
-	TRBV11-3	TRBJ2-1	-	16	CASSSEQKSSYNEQFF	TGTGCCAGCAGCTCAGAGCAGAAAAGCTCCTACAATGAGCAGTTCTTC
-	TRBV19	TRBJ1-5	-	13	CASSVQVNQPQHF	TGTGCCAGTAGTGTCCAGGTGAATCAGCCCCAGCATTTT
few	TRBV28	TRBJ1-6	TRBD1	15	CASNSPGTGGSPLHF	TGTGCCAGCAACAGCCCCGGGACAGGGGGTTCACCCCTCCACTTT
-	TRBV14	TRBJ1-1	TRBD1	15	CASSPHRGKDTEAFF	TGTGCCAGCAGCCCTCACAGGGGGAAGGACACTGAAGCTTTCTTT
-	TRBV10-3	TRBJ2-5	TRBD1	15	CAISAGQGAEETQYF	TGTGCCATCAGCGCGGGACAGGGGGCTGAGGAGACCCAGTACTTC
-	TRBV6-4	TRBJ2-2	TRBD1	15	CASSPGQRFTGELFF	TGTGCCAGCAGTCCGGGACAGAGATTTACCGGGGAGCTGTTTTTT
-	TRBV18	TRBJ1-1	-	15	CASSPREGDNTEAFF	TGTGCCAGCTCACCAAGGGAGGGAGATAACACTGAAGCTTTCTTT
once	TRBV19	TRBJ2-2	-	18	CASSIVPGRGRGTGELFF	TGTGCCAGTAGTATAGTTCCCGGACGGGGTCGGGGCACCGGGGAGCTGTTTTTT
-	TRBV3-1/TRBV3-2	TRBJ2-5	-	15	CASSQGAGNQETQYF	TGTGCCAGCAGCCAAGGTGCAGGGAACCAAGAGACCCAGTACTTC